Listed below are T cell receptor beta chains from one sample, sequenced in a study of cytomegalovirus exposure and HLA in healthy donors. Profiling relied on immunoSEQ multiplex PCR, and the TCRdb table lists in-frame clones only, not all of them. The sample table includes approximately 110,000 clones. The specimen sequenced was PBMCs. Every receptor here comes from a man younger than 35 in good health and CMV-seronegative. Both conserved end residues are part of each CDR3. D genes are given only for firm matches.

v_gene: TRBV9; d_gene: TRBD1; j_gene: TRBJ2-7; CDR3aa: CASSVGGTGGGQQYF; CDR3nt: TGTGCCAGCAGCGTGGGAGGGACAGGGGGCGGTCAGCAGTACTTC
v_gene: TRBV15; d_gene: -; j_gene: TRBJ2-7; CDR3aa: CATSSRQDLMGEQYF; CDR3nt: TGTGCCACCAGCAGCCGACAGGACCTAATGGGTGAGCAGTACTTC
v_gene: TRBV7-3; d_gene: TRBD1; j_gene: TRBJ1-1; CDR3aa: CASSMGQGANTEAFF; CDR3nt: TGTGCCAGCAGCATGGGACAGGGGGCGAACACTGAAGCTTTCTTT
v_gene: TRBV5-1; d_gene: TRBD1; j_gene: TRBJ1-1; CDR3aa: CASSFDRGQDTEAFF; CDR3nt: TGCGCCAGCAGCTTTGACAGGGGGCAAGACACTGAAGCTTTCTTT
v_gene: TRBV30; d_gene: -; j_gene: TRBJ1-1; CDR3aa: CAWIRLSSGVPEAFF; CDR3nt: TGTGCCTGGATCCGCCTGTCGTCCGGGGTTCCTGAAGCTTTCTTT
v_gene: TRBV18; d_gene: -; j_gene: TRBJ1-4; CDR3aa: CASSPKGDATNEKLFF; CDR3nt: TGTGCCAGCTCACCAAAGGGGGACGCAACTAATGAAAAACTGTTTTTT
v_gene: TRBV19; d_gene: TRBD1; j_gene: TRBJ2-7; CDR3aa: CASRRSGQFSYEQYF; CDR3nt: TGTGCCAGTAGACGTTCGGGACAGTTCTCCTACGAGCAGTACTTC
v_gene: TRBV6-5; d_gene: -; j_gene: TRBJ2-7; CDR3aa: CASKADRGLYEQYF; CDR3nt: TGTGCCAGCAAAGCGGACCGGGGACTCTACGAGCAGTACTTC
v_gene: TRBV5-4; d_gene: TRBD2; j_gene: TRBJ2-2; CDR3aa: CATRILAGGGTGELFF; CDR3nt: TGTGCCACCCGGATCCTAGCGGGGGGAGGGACCGGGGAGCTGTTTTTT
v_gene: TRBV28; d_gene: TRBD1; j_gene: TRBJ1-2; CDR3aa: CASSLTGLSGYGYTF; CDR3nt: TGTGCCAGCAGTCTGACAGGGCTTAGCGGCTATGGCTACACCTTC
v_gene: TRBV5-1; d_gene: TRBD2; j_gene: TRBJ2-3; CDR3aa: CASSPSGRSRTDTQYF; CDR3nt: TGCGCCAGCAGCCCTAGCGGCAGAAGCCGCACAGATACGCAGTATTTT
v_gene: TRBV6-1; d_gene: TRBD1; j_gene: TRBJ2-7; CDR3aa: CASDRTGANYEQYF; CDR3nt: TGTGCCAGCGATAGGACAGGGGCGAACTACGAGCAGTACTTC
v_gene: TRBV6-1; d_gene: -; j_gene: TRBJ1-1; CDR3aa: CASSTQGNTEAFF; CDR3nt: TGTGCCAGCAGTACTCAGGGGAACACTGAAGCTTTCTTT
v_gene: TRBV7-9; d_gene: TRBD2; j_gene: TRBJ2-1; CDR3aa: CASSPNGLAGIRNNEQFF; CDR3nt: TGTGCCAGCAGCCCGAACGGACTAGCGGGCATCCGTAACAATGAGCAGTTCTTC
v_gene: TRBV15; d_gene: -; j_gene: TRBJ2-3; CDR3aa: CATSRLAITNPDTQYF; CDR3nt: TGTGCCACCAGCAGACTAGCGATAACCAACCCAGATACGCAGTATTTT
v_gene: TRBV2; d_gene: TRBD2; j_gene: TRBJ2-7; CDR3aa: CASNRLAGGDYYEQYF; CDR3nt: TGTGCCAGCAACCGACTAGCGGGAGGTGATTACTACGAGCAGTACTTC
v_gene: TRBV7-2; d_gene: TRBD1; j_gene: TRBJ1-1; CDR3aa: CASSPWDRNTEAFF; CDR3nt: TGTGCCAGCAGCCCTTGGGACAGGAACACTGAAGCTTTCTTT
v_gene: TRBV7-6; d_gene: -; j_gene: TRBJ1-1; CDR3aa: CASSSQMNTEAFF; CDR3nt: TGTGCCAGCAGCTCACAAATGAACACTGAAGCTTTCTTT